This T cell receptor beta chain was identified during a study of response to subunit inactivated influenza vaccine. Study-wide points: Each seasonal influenza vaccination, the authors suggested, recruits few new T cells.

The V gene's germline CDR1 is SGHRS and CDR2 YFSETQ. V was pared by 2 bases and J by 3 bases, with 4 bases of the junction left unmatched. CDR3 length: 16 amino acids. As to this clonotype: What it recognizes is unknown.

From the RT-PCR reads, TCRdb called clonotypes with MiXCR, one entry per CDR3 protein. This sample has about 520,000 distinct CDR3 sequences, with about 25% found just once. This clonotype originated in a man between 50 and 59 years old who received an inactivated influenza vaccine. The V gene is TRBV5-1, the J gene TRBJ2-1; 11 bases fit TRBD2. Sequencing used CD4+ T cells sorted from PBMCs, obtained 4 to 6 days after vaccination. The CDR3 reads CASSLLAGANYNEQFF. For the CDR3, the DNA is TGCGCCAGCAGCTTACTAGCGGGGGCCAACTACAATGAGCAGTTCTTC.